These 16 T cell receptor beta chains originate from one sample sequenced in a study of blood T cell repertoires in COVID-19. Libraries were prepared by immunoSEQ multiplex PCR; TCRdb keeps only in-frame clonotypes and omits some of them. This table holds nearly 300,000 clones, roughly 89% found once. The sample comprised PBMCs or T cells enriched from blood (not recorded which). These receptors were collected from a woman in her forties or fifties who had been exposed to COVID-19.

This clone has only a few counts. The V gene is TRBV3-1 (or the pseudogene TRBV3-2), the J gene TRBJ1-3; D gene uncertain. From germline, CDR1 is LGHDT and CDR2 YNNKEL (reference sequence). Between the trimmed V and J ends, which lost 1 base and 0 bases, there was a span of 4 bases. This CDR3 contains 14 residues. In nucleotides, the CDR3 is TGTGCCAGCAGCCAAGGGCACTCTGGAAACACCATATATTTT. Protein: CASSQGHSGNTIYF.

This clone was found once. The chain recombines TRBV5-4 with TRBJ1-1; a possible D gene is TRBD1 (5 bases). CDR3 length equals 18 residues. The V gene's germline CDR1 is SGHNT and CDR2 YYREEE (reference sequence). With 0 bases removed from V and 5 bases from J, the gap between germline ends came to 23 bases. CDR3 residues: CASSLGRGGLKSGTEAFF. Written as DNA, the CDR3 is TGTGCCAGCAGCTTGGGGAGGGGCGGACTCAAGTCGGGGACTGAAGCTTTCTTT.

V gene TRBV10-3 combines with J gene TRBJ2-7, with 12 bases fitting TRBD1. V was clipped by 0 bases and J by 4 bases; unmatched bases: 4. The CDR3 loop spans 16 amino acids. Germline V gene lookup returns CDR1 ENHRY and CDR2 SYGVKD. This CDR3 is CAISESGQGAWYEQYF. The CDR3 bases are TGTGCCATCAGTGAGTCGGGACAGGGGGCTTGGTACGAGCAGTACTTC.

This chain links TRBV7-2 with TRBJ2-1, with D possibly matching TRBD1 (5 bases). The germline V gene encodes CDR1 SGHTA and CDR2 FQGNSA. V shed 1 base and J shed 4 bases, with 11 bases lying between them. The CDR3 is 15 amino acids. The CDR3 loop reads CASSLEGQIYNEQFF. DNA for the CDR3: TGTGCCAGCAGCTTAGAGGGGCAGATATACAATGAGCAGTTCTTC.

The chain links TRBV6-1 to TRBJ1-5, with TRBD1 matching over 8 bases. This CDR3 is 18 amino acids long. Germline values: CDR1 MNHNS, CDR2 SASEGT. V gave up 3 bases and J gave up 0 bases; unmatched junction bases: 10. The DNA for the CDR3 is TGTGCCAGCAGTGACAGGGGGCAGGTGTCATATAGCAATCAGCCCCAGCATTTT. The encoded protein is CASSDRGQVSYSNQPQHF.

The chain carries TRBV11-2 and TRBJ1-6; D is uncertain. Trimming took 3 bases from V and 5 from J, leaving 8 bases between them. Germline CDR1 SGHAT, CDR2 FQNNGV. This CDR3 has 14 residues. CDR3 sequence reads: CASSLTGNNSPLHF. The CDR3 DNA sequence: TGTGCCAGCAGCTTGACGGGGAATAATTCACCCCTCCACTTT.

The rearrangement links TRBV28 to TRBJ1-5, with no clear D. Trimming shortened V by 4 bases and J by 5 bases, and 9 bases separated the two germline ends. Germline values: CDR1 MDHEN, CDR2 SYDVKM. CDR3 length: 13 residues. The CDR3 region is CASSSGLHQPQHF. The CDR3 DNA is TGTGCCAGCAGTTCTGGACTTCATCAGCCCCAGCATTTT.

To note about this clone: Distinct nucleotide sequences in the sample also encode this CDR3. The V call is TRBV18, the J call TRBJ2-2, with D uncertain. With 3 bases removed from V and 1 base from J, the gap between germline ends came to 3 bases. Germline lookup yields CDR1 KGHSH and CDR2 LQKENI. This CDR3 is built from 13 residues. CDR3 sequence (DNA): TGTGCCAGCTCACCGAGGAACACCGGGGAGCTGTTTTTT. Amino acids: CASSPRNTGELFF.

This clone was detected only once. This sequence joins TRBV18 and TRBJ2-2, with D tentatively TRBD1 (6 bases). Trimming pared 5 bases from V and 1 base from J, leaving 8 bases between. CDR3 length: 14 amino acids. CDR1 and CDR2 (germline): KGHSH, LQKENI. CDR3 amino acids: CASSKGQNTGELFF. CDR3 in DNA: TGTGCCAGCTCAAAGGGACAGAACACCGGGGAGCTGTTTTTT.

J is TRBJ1-2 and V is TRBV6-5, with TRBD1 matching over 10 bases. The junction had 2 bases not matched to a gene; V was cut back by 4 bases and J by 0 bases. Germline assignment: CDR1 MNHEY and CDR2 SVGAGI. The CDR3 is made up of 15 amino acids. In DNA form, the CDR3 reads TGTGCCAGCAGTTCGACAGGGGGCGCTAACTATGGCTACACCTTC. Protein product: CASSSTGGANYGYTF.

Comment on this clone: Within the sample, other DNA sequences also encode this same CDR3. J is TRBJ1-4 and V is TRBV28; 7 positions agree with TRBD1. From germline, CDR1 is MDHEN and CDR2 SYDVKM. V was clipped by 6 bases and J by 5 bases; unmatched bases: 6. This CDR3 has 14 amino acids. This chain's CDR3 is CASSLGQSNEKLFF. The CDR3 DNA reads as TGTGCCAGCAGCTTGGGACAGAGCAATGAAAAACTGTTTTTT.

The chain carries TRBV27 and TRBJ1-6; TRBD1 agrees at 7 bases. Germline V gene sequence: CDR1 MNHEY, CDR2 SMNVEV (reference sequence). Germline trimming cut 3 bases from V and 6 bases from J; bases unmatched to any gene: 5. The CDR3 spans 15 residues. The CDR3: CASSLTGTANSPLHF. The CDR3, as DNA: TGTGCCAGCAGTTTGACCGGGACAGCTAATTCACCCCTCCACTTT.

The chain uses TRBV27 and TRBJ2-3; 12 nucleotides match TRBD2. V gave up 6 bases and J gave up 1 base; unmatched junction bases: 2. The CDR3 is 15 residues long. Germline V gene lookup returns CDR1 MNHEY and CDR2 SMNVEV (reference sequence). The CDR3 here is CASRPSGGGTDTQYF. Written as DNA, the CDR3 is TGTGCCAGCAGACCTAGCGGGGGGGGCACAGATACGCAGTATTTT.

This chain uses TRBV25-1 with TRBJ2-1, with 12 bases fitting TRBD2. Germline CDR1 MGHDK, CDR2 SYGVNS. V was pared by 6 bases and J by 7 bases, with 13 bases of the junction left unmatched. This CDR3 is 17 amino acids long. The CDR3 coding sequence is TGTGCCAGCAGGGAAACATCTAGCGGGGGGGCCAGGAATGAGCAGTTCTTC. Protein sequence: CASRETSSGGARNEQFF. Filled out from reference TRBV25-1 and TRBJ2-1, the complete variable domain reads EADIYQTPRYLVIGTGKKITLECSQTMGHDKMYWYQQDPGMELHLIHYSYGVNSTEKGDLSSESTVSRIRTEHFPLTLESARPSHTSQYLCASRETSSGGARNEQFFGPGTRLTVL.

The chain joins TRBV5-1 to TRBJ1-5; 9 nucleotides line up with TRBD1. Looked up from germline, CDR1 is SGHRS and CDR2 is YFSETQ. The CDR3 has 15 amino acids. Trimming at V came to 3 bases and at J to 5 bases, leaving 6 bases not matched to a gene. In DNA form, the CDR3 reads TGCGCCAGCAGCTCCGGGACAGGGCTGGATCAGCCCCAGCATTTT. Its translation: CASSSGTGLDQPQHF.

The V call is TRBV5-1, the J call TRBJ2-2; TRBD1 is a possible D gene (6 bases). Germline CDR1 and CDR2: SGHRS and YFSETQ. V lost 3 bases to trimming and J lost 7 bases, with 10 bases between them. The CDR3 is made up of 13 amino acids. Here the CDR3 reads CASSWGHGGELFF. The CDR3 DNA reads as TGCGCCAGCAGCTGGGGACACGGCGGGGAGCTGTTTTTT.